Shown below are 7 T cell receptor beta chains from a single sample sequenced in a study of response to subunit inactivated influenza vaccine. TCRdb processed the RT-PCR reads anew with MiXCR; each CDR3 protein has one entry. The data show hundreds of thousands of distinct CDR3 sequences, roughly 14% seen once. This specimen consisted of PBMCs from blood, obtained around two weeks before vaccination. These receptors were collected from a man aged 50-59 years who received an inactivated influenza vaccine.

This clonotype was recorded many times. A junction boundary mismatches the germline segment, possibly from a read error. The V and J genes are TRBV4-2 and TRBJ2-1; no firm D call. CDR1 LGHNA and CDR2 YNFKEQ come from the germline V gene. The CDR3 is 15 residues long. The CDR3 loop is CASSQDTSSYNEQFF. The CDR3, as DNA: TGCGCCAGCAGCCAAGATACCTCCTCCTACAATGAGCAGTTCTTC.

J is TRBJ2-6 and V is TRBV6-2 or TRBV6-3; D might be TRBD2 (7 bases). The CDR3 totals 17 residues. Looked up from germline, CDR1 is MNHEY and CDR2 is SVGEGT. Trimming removed 0 bases at V and 3 bases at J, with 12 bases between. The CDR3 is CASSYSPGGIGANVLTF. Written as DNA, the CDR3 is TGTGCCAGCAGTTACTCCCCGGGGGGCATTGGGGCCAACGTCCTGACTTTC.

The rearrangement uses TRBV20-1 and TRBJ2-2; the match to TRBD1 covers 8 bases. The junction had 4 bases not matched to a gene; V was cut back by 7 bases and J by 3 bases. CDR1 is DFQATT and CDR2 is SNEGSKA in the germline V gene (reference sequence). The length of the CDR3 is 13 residues. Written as DNA, the CDR3 is TGCAGTGGCCGGACAGGGCACACCGGGGAGCTGTTTTTT. Translated, it gives CSGRTGHTGELFF.

This clonotype was recorded a few times. This sequence joins TRBV5-1 and TRBJ2-5, with TRBD1 as a possible D gene (6 bases). V lost 1 base and J lost 2, with 12 bases in between. CDR3 size: 15 residues. Germline values: CDR1 SGHRS, CDR2 YFSETQ. Here the CDR3 DNA reads TGCGCCAGCAGCTTGATTGGACAGAGTCAAGAGACCCAGTACTTC. Translating gives CASSLIGQSQETQYF.

This clonotype turned up a few times. V and J are TRBV5-1 and TRBJ2-5; no clear D gene. CDR1 and CDR2 (germline): SGHRS, YFSETQ. This CDR3 comprises 14 residues. Trimming took 3 bases from V and 5 from J, leaving 14 bases between them. CDR3 bases: TGCGCCAGCAGCTGGAAGGAAATGTCGGAGACCCAGTACTTC. Amino acids: CASSWKEMSETQYF.

This clonotype was counted between two and nine times. V gene TRBV12-3 or TRBV12-4 combines with J gene TRBJ2-7; 7 bases are a match to TRBD1. This CDR3 has 14 residues. V shed 3 bases, J shed 6 bases, and the junction held 8 bases outside the gene matches. The CDR3 sequence: CASSLTTGSLEQYF. The CDR3, as DNA: TGTGCCAGCAGTTTGACGACAGGGAGTCTCGAGCAGTACTTC.

This clonotype was counted between two and nine times. The chain joins TRBV27 to TRBJ2-3; D is uncertain. The CDR3 has 14 amino acids. V was trimmed by 2 bases and J by 0 bases, leaving 6 bases between them. Looked up from germline, CDR1 is MNHEY and CDR2 is SMNVEV (reference sequence). The CDR3 DNA reads TGTGCCAGCAGTTTAATAGAGAGCACAGATACGCAGTATTTT. Its protein product is CASSLIESTDTQYF.